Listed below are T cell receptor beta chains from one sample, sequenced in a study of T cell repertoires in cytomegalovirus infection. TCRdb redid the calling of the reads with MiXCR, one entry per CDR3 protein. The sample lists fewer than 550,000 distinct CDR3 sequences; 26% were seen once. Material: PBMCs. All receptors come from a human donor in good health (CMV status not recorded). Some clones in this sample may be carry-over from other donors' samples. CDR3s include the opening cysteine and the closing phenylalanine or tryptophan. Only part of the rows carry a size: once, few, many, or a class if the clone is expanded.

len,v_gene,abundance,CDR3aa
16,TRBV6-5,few,CASSPTRTGMNTEAFF
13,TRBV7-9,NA,CASSAGSGTEAFF
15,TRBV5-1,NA,CASSSDSSTNEKLFF
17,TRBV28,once,CASSETGPRLAKNIQYF
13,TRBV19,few,CASSIGVEGSYTF
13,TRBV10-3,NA,CAISGQGSTEAFF
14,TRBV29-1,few,CSVELGVAGYGYTF
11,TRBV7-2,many,CASSLCPVVDF
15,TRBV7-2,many,CASSLLGTVPNEQFF
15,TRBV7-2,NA,CASSSDRGVYNEQFF
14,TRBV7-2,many,CASRPSRGQETQYF
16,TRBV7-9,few,CASSLVGLAGGNEQFF
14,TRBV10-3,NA,CAISEGRTAGEQFF
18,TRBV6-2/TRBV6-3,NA,CASSYSGTGLTNNQPQHF
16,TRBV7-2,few,CASSAGTSGTVYEQYF
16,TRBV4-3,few,CASSQWPGKLMDEQYF
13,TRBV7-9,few,CASSPFSGDGYTF
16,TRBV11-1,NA,CASRPGTGGNTGELFF
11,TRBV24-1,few,CATSDLHGYTF
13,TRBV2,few,CASRDREAGGYTF
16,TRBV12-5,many,CASGTGRVGQGAGAFF
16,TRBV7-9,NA,CASSAGRRSYNEKLFF
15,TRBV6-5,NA,CASSYSQGANYGYTF
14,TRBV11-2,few,CASGGDFRGGEQFF
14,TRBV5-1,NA,CASSPTNRYTEAFF
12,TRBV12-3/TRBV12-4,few,CASSRGGRTQYF
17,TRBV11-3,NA,CASSLAGTVIMNTEAFF
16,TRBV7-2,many,CASALDRSMGTDTQYF
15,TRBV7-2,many,CASSGTSGSSYEQYF
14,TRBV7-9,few,CASSLPSGHNEQFF